Sequencing of this T cell receptor beta chain was carried out in a study of CD8 T cells in Susac syndrome. On the study more broadly: When their blood was taken, patients with Susac syndrome were therapy-naive, taking corticosteroids, or taking intravenous immunoglobulin alone.

The CDR3 has 15 amino acids. Trimming left V 6 bases short and J 7 bases short, with 18 bases between. Germline CDR1 and CDR2: LGHNA and YSLEER. This clonotype was seen once. With random hexamers, reverse transcription was performed on about 0.45 to 1 ug of RNA. MiXCR, applied by TCRdb to the immunoSEQ multiplex PCR reads, yields one record per CDR3 protein. The table has 92,000 or so distinct CDR3 sequences, roughly 95% seen once. The sample consisted of CD8+ T cells from PBMCs. The TCR sequence derives from a human donor with Susac syndrome. J is TRBJ2-2 and V is TRBV4-3; D is perhaps TRBD2 (6 bases). The CDR3 DNA sequence: TGCGCCAGCAGGCGACTAGGTGGTGAGCGCGGGGAGCTGTTTTTT. Translated, it gives CASRRLGGERGELFF.